The next 27 T cell receptor beta chains were all read from a single sample in a study of beta chain features in type 1 diabetes. Every isolated RNA sample was fully reverse transcribed, so sequencing captured expressed TCRB transcripts. Produced via immunoSEQ multiplex PCR; TCRdb's table is partial and in-frame only. Counted here are about 350,000 clones, 15% to 20% occurring once; the ten biggest clones make up 0.044%. Material: naive CD4+ T cells from blood. The receptors originated from a young woman in good health.

A few counts support this clone. The chain employs TRBV9 and TRBJ2-1; TRBD2 matches at 7 bases. The CDR3 has 14 amino acids. V shed 4 bases, J shed 5 bases, and the junction held 6 bases outside the gene matches. Germline V gene sequence: CDR1 SGDLS, CDR2 YYNGEE. The CDR3 bases are TGTGCCAGCAGCCCGAGCGGGAAGAACAATGAGCAGTTCTTC. It specifies CASSPSGKNNEQFF.

The V gene is TRBV5-1, the J gene TRBJ2-3, with D possibly TRBD2 on 5 matching bases. Deletions cut 5 bases from V and 0 bases from J, with 10 bases between. The length of the CDR3 is 14 residues. CDR1 and CDR2 (germline): SGHRS, YFSETQ. The CDR3 spells CASRPRTSTDTQYF. Here the CDR3 DNA reads TGCGCCAGCAGACCCCGGACTAGCACAGATACGCAGTATTTT.

This sequence joins TRBV27 and TRBJ1-1, with TRBD1 matching 8 bases. This CDR3 contains 15 residues. CDR1 and CDR2 (germline): MNHEY, SMNVEV (reference sequence). The V and J ends lost 5 bases and 5 bases, in that order; junction bases with no gene match: 10. CDR3 amino acids: CASSTSSGGFTEAFF. As DNA, the CDR3 is TGTGCCAGCAGTACCTCCTCAGGGGGCTTTACTGAAGCTTTCTTT.

Only one count was recorded for this clone. The rearrangement joins TRBV6-1 to TRBJ1-2; D is unclear. The germline V gene encodes CDR1 MNHNS and CDR2 SASEGT. This CDR3 contains 13 residues. Trimming removed 2 bases at V and 3 bases at J, with 7 bases between. The CDR3 DNA reads TGTGCCAGCAGTGAACATGGAGACTATGGCTACACCTTC. It codes for CASSEHGDYGYTF.

The chain couples TRBV5-6 to TRBJ2-2; 9 bases map to TRBD1. V shed 4 bases, J shed 6 bases, and the junction held 7 bases outside the gene matches. The CDR3 extends over 15 amino acids. Germline V gene sequence: CDR1 SGHDT, CDR2 YYEEEE. The CDR3 sequence is CASSQGQGWAGELFF. CDR3 sequence (DNA): TGTGCCAGCAGCCAAGGACAGGGGTGGGCCGGGGAGCTGTTTTTT.

The chain links TRBV2 to TRBJ2-5, with 8 bases fitting TRBD2. Germline values: CDR1 SNHLY, CDR2 FYNNEI. The CDR3 runs to 15 residues. V lost 7 bases, J lost 6 bases, and 13 bases stayed unmatched. CDR3 loop: CASNLNRGGPKTQYF. The CDR3 DNA sequence: TGTGCCAGCAACCTTAACCGGGGGGGCCCAAAGACCCAGTACTTC.

The table lists this clone with a few counts. This rearrangement joins TRBV2 to TRBJ2-3; D not resolved. Trimming removed 7 bases at V and 4 bases at J, with 6 bases between. Per germline, CDR1 SNHLY and CDR2 FYNNEI. The CDR3 runs 11 residues. CDR3 amino acids: CASTTSDTQYF. The CDR3 coding sequence is TGTGCCAGCACAACTTCAGATACGCAGTATTTT.

Here the CDR3 reads CASSSGLGLRSQYF. The DNA for the CDR3 is TGTGCCAGCAGTTCAGGGCTTGGCCTGCGGTCCCAGTACTTC. The V and J genes are TRBV27 and TRBJ2-5; TRBD1 might be the D (5 bases). The CDR3 length is 14 residues. Trimming left V 4 bases short and J 9 bases short, with 18 bases between. Germline V gene data show CDR1 as MNHEY and CDR2 as SMNVEV (reference sequence).

This clone was seen more than once but under ten times. The chain is built from TRBV25-1 and TRBJ2-3; 9 positions agree with TRBD2. V was clipped by 3 bases and J by 10 bases; unmatched bases: 14. Germline V lookup: CDR1 MGHDK, CDR2 SYGVNS. The CDR3 totals 16 residues. CDR3 protein: CASSESTSGFRGAQYF. The CDR3, as DNA: TGTGCCAGCAGTGAGTCGACTAGCGGCTTCCGAGGGGCGCAGTATTTT.

This clone was detected a few times. The CDR3 DNA reads TGTGCCAGCAGCCAAGAAGGGACAGGGGTTGGAGATACGCAGTATTTT. Amino acid sequence: CASSQEGTGVGDTQYF. The V call is TRBV4-2, the J call TRBJ2-3, with 10 nucleotides matching TRBD1. CDR1 LGHNA and CDR2 YNFKEQ come from the germline V gene. The CDR3 contains 16 residues. V trimming: 0 bases; J trimming: 5 bases; junction bases outside the gene matches: 5.

This chain links TRBV4-1 with TRBJ2-3; a weak D match, TRBD1 (6 bases). The CDR3 extends over 14 amino acids. Germline loops: CDR1 MGHRA, CDR2 YSYEKL. The V end lost 1 base, the J end lost 5 bases, and 10 bases lay between the germline ends. CDR3 in amino acids: CASSQVAGVDTQYF. The CDR3 DNA sequence: TGCGCCAGCAGCCAAGTAGCAGGGGTAGATACGCAGTATTTT.

This clone showed up just a few times. The chain links TRBV5-6 to TRBJ2-5; 11 bases are shared with TRBD2. This CDR3 spans 15 amino acids. Germline V gene data show CDR1 as SGHDT and CDR2 as YYEEEE. V lost 0 bases and J lost 5; bases outside the gene matches: 3. The CDR3 region is CASSLALAGGETQYF. The CDR3, as DNA: TGTGCCAGCAGCTTGGCCTTAGCGGGGGGGGAGACCCAGTACTTC.

In its sample, this clone was seen a few times. The V gene is TRBV19, the J gene TRBJ2-5, with TRBD1 as a possible D gene (6 bases). The germline CDR1 and CDR2 sequences are LNHDA and SQIVND (reference sequence). This CDR3 is 15 amino acids long. V lost 6 bases, J lost 4 bases, and 18 bases lay in between. The CDR3 region has the DNA TGTGCCAGTAGCAAACACAGGGTGGATGGAGAGACCCAGTACTTC. Encoded protein: CASSKHRVDGETQYF. Looking up the rest from reference TRBV19 and TRBJ2-5 gives the full variable domain: DGGITQSPKYLFRKEGQNVTLSCEQNLNHDAMYWYRQDPGQGLRLIYYSQIVNDFQKGDIAEGYSVSREKKESFPLTVTSAQKNPTAFYLCASSKHRVDGETQYFGPGTRLLVL.

The chain carries TRBV7-2 and TRBJ1-6, with TRBD1 as a possible D gene (5 bases). The CDR3 is made up of 16 amino acids. V lost 5 bases to trimming and J lost 2 bases, with 13 bases between them. The germline gives CDR1 SGHTA, CDR2 FQGNSA. CDR3: CASSPGGAAYNSPLHF. The DNA of the CDR3 is TGTGCCAGCAGCCCTGGAGGGGCTGCCTATAATTCACCCCTCCACTTT.

The V gene is TRBV9, the J gene TRBJ2-3; 7 positions match TRBD2. Trimming took 2 bases from V and 5 from J; bases not matched to a gene: 5. CDR3 length: 14 amino acids. CDR1 and CDR2 from the germline V gene are SGDLS and YYNGEE. For the CDR3, the DNA is TGTGCCAGCAGCGTGGGACTACCACAAGATACGCAGTATTTT. Translation: CASSVGLPQDTQYF.

The V call is TRBV11-2, the J call TRBJ2-7; D may be TRBD1 (5 bases). The germline V and J ends were trimmed by 2 bases and 3 bases, with 17 bases remaining between them. In germline, CDR1 is SGHAT, CDR2 FQNNGV. This CDR3 region has 16 residues. The CDR3 here is CASSLRAGMFLYEQYF. For the CDR3, the DNA is TGTGCCAGCAGCTTACGGGCAGGGATGTTTCTCTACGAGCAGTACTTC.

The chain has TRBV14 and TRBJ1-1; tentative D call: TRBD1 (5 bases). V shed 1 base and J shed 3 bases, with 12 bases lying between them. The CDR3 covers 15 residues. The V gene's germline CDR1 is SGHDN and CDR2 FVKESK. The CDR3 region has the DNA TGTGCCAGCAGCCAAGGCAGGGCAGGATACACTGAAGCTTTCTTT. Translated, it gives CASSQGRAGYTEAFF.

This clone showed up just a few times. The chain has TRBV19 and TRBJ1-5; 7 bases fit TRBD1. The CDR3 runs to 14 residues. CDR1 and CDR2 (germline): LNHDA, SQIVND (reference sequence). J gave up 2 bases and V 6 bases, and 4 bases lay outside the gene matches. The CDR3: CASRSGQGNQPQHF. In DNA, the CDR3 is TGTGCCAGTAGATCCGGACAGGGCAATCAGCCCCAGCATTTT.

V gene TRBV2 combines with J gene TRBJ2-3; 8 bases map to TRBD1. J was trimmed by 4 bases and V by 6 bases; bases with no gene match: 6. The length of the CDR3 is 14 residues. CDR1 is SNHLY, CDR2 FYNNEI, per germline. The CDR3 DNA reads as TGTGCCAGCAGGGACGACAGGGGACCAGATACGCAGTATTTT. Translating gives CASRDDRGPDTQYF.

This clone has a handful of counts. The chain joins TRBV9 to TRBJ2-1, with 11 positions matching TRBD2. CDR1 SGDLS and CDR2 YYNGEE come from the germline V gene. V lost 0 bases, J lost 12 bases, and 5 bases stayed unmatched. The CDR3 has 14 amino acids. The DNA for the CDR3 is TGTGCCAGCAGCGTAGGACTAGCGGGATTAGGGCAGTTCTTC. Amino acid sequence: CASSVGLAGLGQFF.

V is TRBV9 and J is TRBJ1-2; D is unresolved. The CDR3 is 15 residues long. V was cut by 1 base and J by 3 bases, with 13 bases left in between. The germline V gene has CDR1 SGDLS and CDR2 YYNGEE. In nucleotides, the CDR3 is TGTGCCAGCAGCGTAAGCGGAGCGCACGACTATGGCTACACCTTC. This sequence encodes CASSVSGAHDYGYTF.

The V and J genes are TRBV2 and TRBJ2-5, with D perhaps matching TRBD2 (5 bases). V gave up 1 base and J gave up 7 bases, with 10 bases separating them. The V gene's germline CDR1 is SNHLY and CDR2 FYNNEI. This CDR3 is 13 amino acids long. This CDR3 reads CASSEVNGGTQYF. CDR3 DNA: TGTGCCAGCAGTGAAGTCAACGGAGGGACCCAGTACTTC.

V usage is TRBV5-1 and J usage is TRBJ2-5; 11 nucleotides line up with TRBD2. The CDR3 sequence is 15 residues long. V lost 5 bases to trimming and J lost 0 bases; unmatched junction nucleotides: 3. The germline V gene has CDR1 SGHRS and CDR2 YFSETQ. The CDR3 region has the DNA TGCGCCAGCAGAAAGGGACTAGCGGACCAAGAGACCCAGTACTTC. Translated: CASRKGLADQETQYF.

This rearrangement joins TRBV10-3 to TRBJ2-3, with TRBD1 identical over 7 bases. The J segment lost 1 base and the V segment lost 8 bases, leaving 0 bases of the junction unmatched. The CDR3 runs 12 residues. Germline CDR1 is ENHRY and CDR2 is SYGVKD. CDR3 bases: TGTGCCATCCAGGGGGGCACAGATACGCAGTATTTT. Amino acid sequence: CAIQGGTDTQYF.

The chain is built from TRBV7-9 and TRBJ2-7, with a tentative D call TRBD2 (6 bases). CDR1 is SEHNR and CDR2 is FQNEAQ in the germline V gene (reference sequence). Trimming pared 6 bases from V and 6 bases from J, leaving 18 bases between. CDR3 size: 14 residues. The CDR3 reads CASRPQGGSGEQYF. In nucleotides, the CDR3 is TGTGCCAGCAGGCCGCAGGGAGGAAGCGGCGAGCAGTACTTC.

This chain links TRBV5-1 with TRBJ2-1, with 8 bases that match TRBD2. The CDR3 runs 12 residues. V was pared by 4 bases and J by 10 bases, with 4 bases of the junction left unmatched. From germline, CDR1 is SGHRS and CDR2 YFSETQ. The CDR3 region is CASSPGRGEQFF. The DNA for the CDR3 is TGCGCCAGCAGCCCCGGGAGGGGAGAGCAGTTCTTC.

The chain uses TRBV7-9 and TRBJ1-2; TRBD1 might be the D (5 bases). In germline, CDR1 is SEHNR, CDR2 FQNEAQ (reference sequence). The CDR3 has 12 amino acids. V was shortened by 1 base and J by 10 bases, with 10 bases between the two germline ends. CDR3 sequence: CASSLVDMPYTF. The CDR3 nucleotides are TGTGCCAGCAGCTTAGTGGACATGCCCTACACCTTC.